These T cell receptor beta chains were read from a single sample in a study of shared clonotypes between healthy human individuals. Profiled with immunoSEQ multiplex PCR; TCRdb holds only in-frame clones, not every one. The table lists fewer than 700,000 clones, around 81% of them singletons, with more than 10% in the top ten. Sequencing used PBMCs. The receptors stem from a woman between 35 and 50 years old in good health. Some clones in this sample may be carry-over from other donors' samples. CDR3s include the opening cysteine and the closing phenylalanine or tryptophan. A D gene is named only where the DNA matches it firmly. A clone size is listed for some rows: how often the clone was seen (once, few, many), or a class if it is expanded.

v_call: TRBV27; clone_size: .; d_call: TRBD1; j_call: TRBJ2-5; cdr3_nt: TGTGCCAGCAGTCCCCTGACAGGGAGAGAGACCCAGTACTTC; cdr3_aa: CASSPLTGRETQYF
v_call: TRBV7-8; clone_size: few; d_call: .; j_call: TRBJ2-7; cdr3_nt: TGTGCCAGCAGCAGCCTGGGGAGAGGCGAGCAGTACTTC; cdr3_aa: CASSSLGRGEQYF
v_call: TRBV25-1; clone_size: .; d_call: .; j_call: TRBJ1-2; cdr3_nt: TGTGCCAGCAGTGAATATTCGGAGGTTTTCGGCTACACCTTC; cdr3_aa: CASSEYSEVFGYTF
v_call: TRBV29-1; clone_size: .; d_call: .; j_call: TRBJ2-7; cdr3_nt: TGCAGCGTGAGGACCGCAAGCTCCTACGAGCAGTACTTC; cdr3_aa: CSVRTASSYEQYF
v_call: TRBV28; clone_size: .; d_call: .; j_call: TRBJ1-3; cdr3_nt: TGTGCCAGCACGGGTGTCTCTGGAAACACCATATATTTT; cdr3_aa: CASTGVSGNTIYF
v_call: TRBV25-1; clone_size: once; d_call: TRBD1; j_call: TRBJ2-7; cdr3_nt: TGTGCCAGCAGTGGCTACCCCCGGACAGGGAATTCATACGAGCAGTACTTC; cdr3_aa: CASSGYPRTGNSYEQYF
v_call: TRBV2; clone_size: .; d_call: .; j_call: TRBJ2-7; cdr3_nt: TGTGCCAGCAGTGTCGAGTTCTCCTACGAGCAGTACTTC; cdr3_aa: CASSVEFSYEQYF
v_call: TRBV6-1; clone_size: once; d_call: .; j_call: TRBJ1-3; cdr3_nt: TGTGCCAGCAGTGAGAGACAGGACTCTGGAAACACCATATATTTT; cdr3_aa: CASSERQDSGNTIYF
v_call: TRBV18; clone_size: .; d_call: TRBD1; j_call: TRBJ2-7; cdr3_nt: TGTGCCAGCTCACCAAACTCGGGACAGGGGGCCTACGAGCAGTACTTC; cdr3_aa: CASSPNSGQGAYEQYF
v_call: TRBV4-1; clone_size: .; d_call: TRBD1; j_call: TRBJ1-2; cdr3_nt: TGCGCCAGCAGCCAAAACAGGGGATCTTGGGGCTACACCTTC; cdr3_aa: CASSQNRGSWGYTF
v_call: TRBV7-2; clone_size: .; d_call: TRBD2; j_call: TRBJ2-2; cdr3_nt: TGTGCCAGCAGGGACGCGGGACTAGCGGTCGGCGGGGAGCTGTTTTTT; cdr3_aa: CASRDAGLAVGGELFF
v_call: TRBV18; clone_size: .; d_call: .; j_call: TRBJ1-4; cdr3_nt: TGTGCCAGCTCCCTTGGACGGCTTAATGAAAAACTGTTTTTT; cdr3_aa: CASSLGRLNEKLFF
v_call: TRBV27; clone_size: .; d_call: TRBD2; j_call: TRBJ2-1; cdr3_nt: TGTGCCAGCAGTTTATACACTCCGACCGGGACTAGCGCCTACAATGAGCAGTTCTTC; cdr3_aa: CASSLYTPTGTSAYNEQFF
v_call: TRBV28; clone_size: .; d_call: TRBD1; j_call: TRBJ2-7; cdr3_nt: TGTGCCAGCAGTTTACGACAGGGCTCCTACGAGCAGTACTTC; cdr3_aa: CASSLRQGSYEQYF
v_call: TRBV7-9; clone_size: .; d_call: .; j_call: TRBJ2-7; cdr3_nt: TGTGCCAGCAGCTTACCGGCGGGCTCCTACGAGCAGTACTTC; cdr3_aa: CASSLPAGSYEQYF
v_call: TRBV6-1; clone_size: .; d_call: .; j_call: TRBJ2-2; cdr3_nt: TGTGCCAGCGGTGCCTGGGTCTATACGAACACCGGGGAGCTGTTTTTT; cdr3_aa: CASGAWVYTNTGELFF
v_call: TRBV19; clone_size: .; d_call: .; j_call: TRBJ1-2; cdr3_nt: TGTGCCAGTAGTGTGACAGAAGCTAACTATGGCTACACCTTC; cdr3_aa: CASSVTEANYGYTF
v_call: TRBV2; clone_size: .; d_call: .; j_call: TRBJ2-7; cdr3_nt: TGTGCCAGCAGTGGTGGCCTCGGAGGTTTCGAGCAGTACTTC; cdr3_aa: CASSGGLGGFEQYF
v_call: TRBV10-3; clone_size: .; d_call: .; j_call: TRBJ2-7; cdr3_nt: TGTGCCATCAGTGGGGGGTACGAGCAGTACTTC; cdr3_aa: CAISGGYEQYF
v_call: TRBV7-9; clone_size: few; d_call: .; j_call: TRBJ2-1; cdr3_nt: TGTGCCAGCAGCCGGGGCCAGGGGTCCTACAATGAGCAGTTCTTC; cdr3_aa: CASSRGQGSYNEQFF
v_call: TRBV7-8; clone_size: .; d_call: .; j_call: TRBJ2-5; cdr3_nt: TGTGCCACCACTAGTCAAGAGACCCAGTACTTC; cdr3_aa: CATTSQETQYF
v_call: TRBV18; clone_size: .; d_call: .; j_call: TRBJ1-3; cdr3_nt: TGTGCCAGCTCCGCCACGGCTCTCTCTGGAAACACCATATATTTT; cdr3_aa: CASSATALSGNTIYF
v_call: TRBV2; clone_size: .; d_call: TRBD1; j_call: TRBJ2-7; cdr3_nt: TGTGCCAGCAGTTCGGACAGGGGCGCCGAGCAGTACTTC; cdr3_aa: CASSSDRGAEQYF
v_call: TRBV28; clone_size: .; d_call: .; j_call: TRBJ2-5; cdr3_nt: TGTGCCAGCAGTCGAGGGGCCGAGGGAAGGGAGACCCAGTACTTC; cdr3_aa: CASSRGAEGRETQYF
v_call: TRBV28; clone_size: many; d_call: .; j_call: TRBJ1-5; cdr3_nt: TGTGCCAGCCGTACCGGGAGTCTCAATCAGCCCCAGCATTTT; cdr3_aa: CASRTGSLNQPQHF
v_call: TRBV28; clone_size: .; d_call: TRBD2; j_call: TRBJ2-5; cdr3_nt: TGTGCCAGCAGTTTGGCCCGGACTAGCGGGGGGGATCGGTACTTC; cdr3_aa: CASSLARTSGGDRYF
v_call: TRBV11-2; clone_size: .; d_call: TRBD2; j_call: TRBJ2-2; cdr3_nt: TGTGCCAGCAGCCAGGGACTAGCTATAACCGGGGAGCTGTTTTTT; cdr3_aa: CASSQGLAITGELFF
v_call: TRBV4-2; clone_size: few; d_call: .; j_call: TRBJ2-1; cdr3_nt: TGTGCCAGCAGCCAAGATCACTGGAGCTCCTACAATGAGCAGTTCTTC; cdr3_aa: CASSQDHWSSYNEQFF
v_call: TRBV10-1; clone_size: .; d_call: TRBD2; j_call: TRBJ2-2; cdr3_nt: TGCGCCAGCAGGGTACTAGCGGGCACCGGGGAGCTGTTTTTT; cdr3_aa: CASRVLAGTGELFF
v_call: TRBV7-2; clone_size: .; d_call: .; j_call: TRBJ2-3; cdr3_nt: TGTGCCAGCAGCTTATCCCGGCATACAGATACGCAGTATTTT; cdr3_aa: CASSLSRHTDTQYF
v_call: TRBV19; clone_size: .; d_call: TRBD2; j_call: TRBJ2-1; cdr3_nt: TGTGCCAGTAGTATAGGGGGCGGGAGTTCGAATGAGCAGTTCTTC; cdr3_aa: CASSIGGGSSNEQFF
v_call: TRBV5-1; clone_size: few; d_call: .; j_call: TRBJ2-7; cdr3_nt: TGCGCCAGCAGCTTGGGGGACGGCTCCTACGAGCAGTACTTC; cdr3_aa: CASSLGDGSYEQYF
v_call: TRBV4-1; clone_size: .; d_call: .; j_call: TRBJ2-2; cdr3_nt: TGCGCCAGCAGCCAAGAGGCAGCCCCCTACACCGGGGAGCTGTTTTTT; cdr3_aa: CASSQEAAPYTGELFF
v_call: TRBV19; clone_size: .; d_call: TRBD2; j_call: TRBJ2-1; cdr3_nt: TGTGCCAGTAGCGGCGGGACTAGCGGGGACTACAATGAGCAGTTCTTC; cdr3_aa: CASSGGTSGDYNEQFF
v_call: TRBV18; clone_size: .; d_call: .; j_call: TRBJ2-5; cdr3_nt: TGTGCCAGCTCACCAAGTAAAGGTTCGGAGACCCAGTACTTC; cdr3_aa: CASSPSKGSETQYF